These 17 T cell receptor beta chains were sequenced from one sample in a study of glioma-infiltrating T cells. Amplification of TCR alpha and beta CDR3 regions from RNA used iRepertoire nested multiplex PCR. MiXCR was run by TCRdb on the multiplex PCR reads, yielding one entry per CDR3 protein. Here the sample spans about 93,000 distinct CDR3 sequences, around 37% being singletons. The material sequenced was glioma tissue, nonneoplastic brain tissue, or PBMCs (not recorded which). These receptor sequences come from a human donor with low-grade glioma or glioblastoma, undergoing nonglioma brain surgery, or in good health (not recorded which).

This clonotype was picked up many times. The chain couples TRBV5-1 to TRBJ2-7; 11 nucleotides align to TRBD2. J was trimmed by 3 bases and V by 2 bases; bases with no gene match: 7. The CDR3 is made up of 16 amino acids. In germline, CDR1 is SGHRS, CDR2 YFSETQ. The CDR3 nucleotides are TGCGCCAGCAGCTTTACTCTGACTAGCGGGGACTACGAGCAGTACTTC. It codes for CASSFTLTSGDYEQYF.

This clonotype was picked up many times. This chain uses TRBV12-5 with TRBJ1-2; D not certain. This CDR3 has 15 amino acids. Per the germline V gene, CDR1 is LGHNT and CDR2 is FRNRAP. The V and J ends lost 0 bases and 4 bases respectively, with 12 bases between them. CDR3 protein: CASGLVRGGSYGYTF. CDR3 DNA sequence: TGTGCTAGTGGTTTGGTACGCGGTGGGAGCTATGGCTACACCTTC.

With respect to this clonotype: A much larger clone lies one base from this, so it may be a read error. Without the conserved terminal phenylalanine or tryptophan, this CDR3 likely stems from a read error. The rearrangement links TRBV29-1 to TRBJ2-7; 9 nucleotides align to TRBD2. Losses at the gene ends were 4 bases for V and 2 bases for J; bases not matched to a gene: 12. This CDR3 region has 16 residues. The germline gives CDR1 SQVTM, CDR2 ANQGSEA. CDR3 loop: CSVAGYASGATYEQYL. The CDR3 nucleotides read TGCAGCGTTGCGGGGTACGCTAGCGGGGCGACCTACGAGCAGTACCTC.

This clonotype was counted only a few times. This chain joins TRBV9 and TRBJ1-1, with D perhaps matching TRBD1 (6 bases). V was clipped by 7 bases and J by 0 bases, with 13 bases between them. CDR1 and CDR2 (germline): SGDLS, YYNGEE. This CDR3 is 14 amino acids long. The chain's CDR3 is CASGGQSMNTEAFF. CDR3 bases: TGTGCCAGCGGAGGACAGTCCATGAACACTGAAGCTTTCTTT.

This clonotype appeared many times. The chain recombines TRBV14 with TRBJ2-1; D call uncertain. The V gene's germline CDR1 is SGHDN and CDR2 FVKESK. The CDR3 covers 12 residues. Trimming removed 4 bases at V and 4 bases at J, with 5 bases between. The CDR3 protein is CASSRQYNEQFF. CDR3 bases: TGTGCCAGCAGCCGCCAATACAATGAGCAGTTCTTC.

There are many counts of this clonotype. The chain employs TRBV7-9 and TRBJ1-1, with D tentatively TRBD1 (6 bases). The CDR3 covers 14 residues. The ends were cut back, 5 bases at V and 5 bases at J, with 15 bases in the middle. Germline assignment: CDR1 SEHNR and CDR2 FQNEAQ (reference sequence). The CDR3 sequence: CASSKQGIKTEAFF. CDR3 bases: TGTGCCAGCAGCAAACAGGGCATTAAGACTGAAGCTTTCTTT.

This clonotype was recorded many times. The CDR3 coding sequence is TGCAGCGCTGGGACCCCGCCAACTGAAGCTTTCTTT. Translating gives CSAGTPPTEAFF. J is TRBJ1-1 and V is TRBV29-1; D possibly corresponds to TRBD1 (5 bases). Per germline, CDR1 SQVTM and CDR2 ANQGSEA. Between the trimmed V and J ends, which lost 7 bases and 5 bases, there was a span of 14 bases. The CDR3 is made up of 12 amino acids.

This clonotype was recorded many times. The rearrangement links TRBV15 to TRBJ2-1; a weak D match, TRBD2 (5 bases). V shed 5 bases and J shed 7 bases, with 12 bases lying between them. This CDR3 spans 13 amino acids. CDR1 and CDR2 from the germline V gene are LNHNV and YYDKDF (reference sequence). The DNA of the CDR3 is TGTGCCACCAGCGAGGGTCGTGGGAATGAGCAGTTCTTC. This translates into CATSEGRGNEQFF.

Note on this clonotype: The conserved phenylalanine or tryptophan is not found at the CDR3 terminus, so this likely reflects a read error. This chain connects TRBV7-6 to TRBJ2-1, with D possibly being TRBD1 (6 bases). This CDR3 has 12 amino acids. The V gene's germline CDR1 is SGHVS and CDR2 FNYEAQ. Between the trimmed V and J ends, which lost 5 bases and 7 bases, there was a span of 9 bases. The CDR3 DNA reads TGTGCCAGCAGCAGCACAGGGAATGAGCAGTTCTCC. Protein: CASSSTGNEQFS.

Concerning this clonotype itself: A much larger clone lies a single base off, so this may be a read error. This chain connects TRBV29-1 to TRBJ2-7; no clear D gene. V gave up 6 bases and J gave up 8 bases, with 20 bases separating them. The CDR3 runs to 13 residues. CDR1 is SQVTM and CDR2 is ANQGSEA in the germline V gene. For the CDR3, the DNA is TGCAGCGTGGCCGCAGGCGAGGCCCACAAGCAGTACTTC. Translation: CSVAAGEAHKQYF.

The chain couples TRBV20-1 to TRBJ1-5; D uncertain. Germline CDR1 and CDR2: DFQATT and SNEGSKA (reference sequence). The CDR3 contains 14 residues. V shed 8 bases and J shed 4 bases, with 18 bases lying between them. CDR3 region: CSLKDMEENQPQHF. The CDR3 DNA reads as TGCAGTCTAAAAGACATGGAGGAAAATCAGCCCCAGCATTTT.

As to this clonotype: An end of the junction differs from the germline gene, which may be a read error. This chain connects TRBV15 to TRBJ1-5; TRBD1 matches at 9 bases. Germline CDR1 reads LNHNV; CDR2 reads YYDKDF (reference sequence). The CDR3 covers 15 residues. DNA for the CDR3: TGTGCCACCAGCACCGGTGGACAGGGGACTCAGCCCCAGCCTTTT. Protein sequence: CATSTGGQGTQPQPF.

At least ten counts were recorded for this clonotype. This sequence joins TRBV10-3 and TRBJ1-1; D unclear. V gave up 4 bases and J gave up 0 bases, with 6 bases separating them. CDR1 is ENHRY, CDR2 SYGVKD, per germline. The CDR3 consists of 13 residues. The CDR3 DNA reads as TGTGCCATCAGTGGTAAGGTGAACACTGAAGCTTTCTTT. Protein product: CAISGKVNTEAFF.

The genes are TRBV13 and TRBJ2-1; D gene ambiguous. Germline loops: CDR1 PRHDT, CDR2 FYEKMQ (reference sequence). The ends were cut back, 5 bases at V and 1 base at J, with 9 bases in the middle. This CDR3 has 14 residues. CDR3 DNA: TGTGCCAGCAGCCCCCGTGGATCCTACAATGAGCAGTTCTTC. Its translation: CASSPRGSYNEQFF.

At least ten counts were recorded for this clonotype. Here the CDR3 reads CSGGVTETQYF. The CDR3 DNA reads TGCAGCGGAGGGGTAACAGAGACCCAGTACTTC. The J gene is TRBJ2-5, the V gene TRBV29-1; D may correspond to TRBD1 or TRBD2 (5 bases each). The CDR3 totals 11 residues. The germline CDR1 and CDR2 sequences are SQVTM and ANQGSEA. V was shortened by 7 bases and J by 4 bases, with 10 bases between the two germline ends.

This clonotype came up many times. The chain links TRBV5-1 to TRBJ2-7; TRBD2 is a possible D gene (7 bases). CDR1 and CDR2 (germline): SGHRS, YFSETQ. The germline V and J ends were trimmed by 3 bases and 7 bases, with 17 bases remaining between them. The CDR3 contains 14 residues. In DNA form, the CDR3 reads TGCGCCAGCAGCTCAGACGGGGGGCCGGGGGAGCAGTACTTC. Its translation: CASSSDGGPGEQYF.

Concerning this clonotype itself: A much larger clone lies a single base off, so this may be a read error. The CDR3 does not close with the conserved phenylalanine or tryptophan, likely indicating a read error. The chain combines TRBV16 with TRBJ2-5; the D is unclear. The V end lost 0 bases, the J end lost 4 bases, and 18 bases lay between the germline ends. The CDR3 has 17 amino acids. Germline CDR1 reads KGHSY; CDR2 reads FQNENV. The CDR3 coding sequence is TGTGCCAGCAGCCAATCGATCGTCCTTCCGGGTTTAGAGACCCAGTACCTC. Amino acid sequence: CASSQSIVLPGLETQYL.